The present T cell receptor (beta chain) was sequenced within a study of blood T cell repertoires in COVID-19 (TCRdb year 2020). Background for the entire study: Samples from collaborators originated in the United States, Italy and Spain and spanned both the acute and convalescent phases of COVID-19. The prospective study material was composed of cDNA or gDNA derived from T cells, B-cell-depleted T cells, or PBMCs. The dataset comprised deeply sampled blood TCRbeta repertoires from subjects exposed to, actively infected with, or recovered from COVID-19. The repertoires were made available in a free public database intended to serve as a resource for research on the immune response to SARS-CoV-2. The samples were drawn from the first 160 participants of the ongoing ImmuneRACE study and from 950 to 1,500 subjects provided by 6 global collaborators. A de-identified subject ID, COVID-19 status, age in years and sex were almost always included in the sample metadata. Where available, HLA class I and class II types were taken from metadata supplied by the sample provider and were not determined by assay-based typing.

The immunoSEQ Assay, a bias-controlled multiplex PCR, was used to amplify TCRbeta CDR3 regions from genomic DNA. Per the authors' processing: The number of nucleated cells in each sample was estimated by amplification of reference gene primers within the assay. Sequence reads were collapsed and filtered to measure the absolute abundance of every unique TCRbeta CDR3 rearrangement. For each sample, productive Simpson clonality was calculated as the square root of Simpson's diversity index over productive rearrangements. The immuneACCESS repertoire file appears here via TCRdb, limited to in-frame rearrangements. These files lack a portion of the clones; in checked studies, under half of the deficit traces to unresolved V genes, and the cause of the others is not known. The V and J calls and clone size come from that table; D and trimming were worked out from the DNA. Recorded for this sample are roughly 380,000 clones; approximately 84% of them occurred a single time. The ten largest account for just under 3% of the sample.

Comment on this clone: Its cognate antigen has yet to be identified. No much larger clone is present one base from it, and per-base qualities are unavailable. At the DNA level, this CDR3 is encoded by other sequences in the same sample as well.

Here is what the overall study found, with its caveats: How much clinical and demographic metadata was included differed by source and by participant, and the metadata was provided uncurated.

V is cut by 2 bases and J by 1 base, and the space between the germline ends is 5 bases. The CDR3 runs 12 residues from the cysteine to the phenylalanine. The entry retains the CDR3 DNA only, 36 bases that are in frame from base 1. The germline V gene (reference sequence) specifies GTSNPN as CDR1 and SVGIG as CDR2. Participants in the prospective study were aged about 18 to 95 years, lived in 24 United States geographic areas, and enrolled through a virtual design. In the prospective study, cohorts were assigned on the basis of participant-reported clinical history obtained from a screening survey and a study questionnaire. For ImmuneRACE Cohort 3, a participant was defined as recovered based on two consecutive negative NP/OP PCR tests, clearance by a healthcare professional, or resolution of symptoms. In the prospective study, whole blood, serum and a nasopharyngeal or oropharyngeal swab were collected from each participant by mobile phlebotomists. Participants in the prospective study had the option to provide additional blood draws and questionnaires over a roughly 2-month period. Blood samples from the prospective study were shipped frozen or at room temperature prior to DNA extraction.

The receptor comes from a woman under 40 who had recovered from COVID-19. This sequence uses TRBV30 and TRBJ1-1, with the D gene too uncertain to name. Sample: PBMCs or T cells enriched from blood (not recorded which). Here the CDR3 is given as CAWSPGNTEAFF. The bases read TGTGCCTGGAGTCCGGGGAACACTGAAGCTTTCTTT. The CDR3, completed at both ends by the reference TRBV30 and TRBJ1-1 genes, gives the full variable domain SQTIHQWPATLVQPVGSPLSLECTVEGTSNPNLYWYRQAAGRGLQLLFYSVGIGQISSEVPQNLSASRPQDRQFILSSKKLLLSDSGFYLCAWSPGNTEAFFGQGTRLTVV.